A selection of T cell receptor beta chains follows, all from one sample in a study of T-cell reconstitution after alpha-beta-depleted transplantation in children. MiXCR, run by TCRdb on the PCR reads, gives a single entry per CDR3 protein. The data contain a few hundred thousand distinct CDR3 sequences, over 10% of them seen just once; the ten biggest clones take up 2.2%. The sequences come from PBMCs, mostly from graft donor cells, collected 360 days after TCRalphabeta/CD19-depleted stem cell transplant. Receptors were obtained from a male patient younger than 18 who had a stem cell transplant for acute myeloid leukemia, so the T cells may come from the graft donor. The CDR3 runs from the conserved cysteine through the conserved F or W. D genes are given only for firm matches. Some rows mark clone size as missing; the rest say once, few, many or name a class of expanded clone.

TRBJ2-7,TRBD2,-,TRBV9,CASSVGGAGPYEQYF,TGTGCCAGCAGCGTAGGCGGAGCGGGACCATACGAGCAGTACTTC
TRBJ2-2,-,many,TRBV12-3/TRBV12-4,CASSPPGGAGELFF,TGTGCCAGCAGTCCACCAGGGGGGGCCGGGGAGCTGTTTTTT
TRBJ2-2,-,-,TRBV12-3/TRBV12-4,CASSLAGLSNTGELFF,TGTGCCAGCAGTTTAGCGGGGCTTTCTAACACCGGGGAGCTGTTTTTT
TRBJ2-5,TRBD2,few,TRBV7-2,CASSLATSSGQETQYF,TGTGCCAGCAGCTTAGCCACCTCTAGCGGTCAAGAGACCCAGTACTTC
TRBJ2-3,-,many,TRBV14,CASSPRDGLSTDTQYF,TGTGCCAGCAGCCCCAGGGACGGGCTAAGCACAGATACGCAGTATTTT
TRBJ2-5,-,-,TRBV20-1,CSASQGGRETQYF,TGCAGTGCTAGCCAAGGGGGGCGGGAGACCCAGTACTTC
TRBJ2-1,-,-,TRBV15,CATSRVAPSLYNEQFF,TGTGCCACCAGCAGAGTAGCGCCATCTTTGTACAATGAGCAGTTCTTC
TRBJ2-5,-,-,TRBV7-9,CASSFQTVQETQYF,TGTGCCAGCAGCTTCCAGACAGTGCAAGAGACCCAGTACTTC
TRBJ2-2,-,-,TRBV19,CASSILTDAGELFF,TGTGCCAGTAGTATCTTAACTGACGCCGGGGAGCTGTTTTTT
TRBJ2-1,TRBD2,-,TRBV28,CASRLAVRNEQFF,TGTGCCAGCAGGCTAGCGGTCCGGAATGAGCAGTTCTTC
TRBJ1-5,-,-,TRBV20-1,CSASMGGTSNQPQHF,TGCAGTGCCTCCATGGGGGGGACAAGCAATCAGCCCCAGCATTTT
TRBJ2-5,TRBD1,-,TRBV7-9,CASVRTGEETQYF,TGTGCCAGCGTTCGGACAGGAGAAGAGACCCAGTACTTC
TRBJ1-2,TRBD1,-,TRBV29-1,CSAGQQGDGYTF,TGCAGCGCTGGACAGCAGGGGGATGGCTACACCTTC
TRBJ2-7,-,-,TRBV7-7,CASGPGLYAGEQYF,TGTGCTAGCGGTCCCGGACTGTACGCTGGAGAGCAGTACTTC
TRBJ2-7,-,many,TRBV29-1,CSVRRTYEQYF,TGCAGCGTTCGCAGGACCTACGAGCAGTACTTC
TRBJ2-3,-,few,TRBV5-1,CASSSLARGRTDTQYF,TGCGCCAGCAGCTCTCTCGCGCGGGGACGTACAGATACGCAGTATTTT
TRBJ1-1,-,many,TRBV9,CASSVEDTEAFF,TGTGCCAGCAGCGTAGAGGACACTGAAGCTTTCTTT
TRBJ2-5,-,-,TRBV15,CATSRLGGPRETQYF,TGTGCCACCAGCAGACTTGGGGGCCCCCGGGAGACCCAGTACTTC
TRBJ2-1,TRBD2,-,TRBV28,CASSLWSPSGRAYNEQFF,TGTGCCAGCAGTTTATGGTCCCCTAGCGGGAGGGCCTATAATGAGCAGTTCTTC
TRBJ2-1,TRBD2,few,TRBV20-1,CSATRLAGAIEQFF,TGCAGTGCTACCCGTTTAGCGGGAGCAATTGAGCAGTTCTTC
TRBJ1-3,-,-,TRBV28,CASSSPRRNARNTIYF,TGTGCCAGCAGTTCCCCCCGTAGGAATGCACGGAACACCATATATTTT
TRBJ2-7,-,few,TRBV12-3/TRBV12-4,CASSLISGKYEQYF,TGTGCCAGCAGTTTAATTTCAGGGAAGTACGAGCAGTACTTC
TRBJ1-1,TRBD1,many,TRBV29-1,CSDLSGGGVEAFF,TGCAGCGACCTCTCAGGGGGCGGGGTTGAAGCTTTCTTT
TRBJ1-2,TRBD1,few,TRBV20-1,CSATGQLLYGYTF,TGCAGTGCAACGGGACAGCTCCTCTATGGCTACACCTTC
TRBJ1-1,-,many,TRBV28,CASSGPLTAAFF,TGTGCCAGCAGTGGACCCCTCACGGCGGCTTTCTTT
TRBJ2-7,TRBD1,-,TRBV28,CASSLTPGQRYEQYF,TGTGCCAGCAGTTTAACGCCGGGACAGAGATACGAGCAGTACTTC
TRBJ2-1,TRBD2,few,TRBV5-8,CASRSERVGGSYNEQFF,TGTGCCAGCAGATCCGAGCGGGTGGGAGGGTCTTACAATGAGCAGTTCTTC
TRBJ1-1,-,-,TRBV14,CASSPWLPPEDTEAFF,TGTGCCAGCAGCCCATGGTTGCCCCCTGAGGACACTGAAGCTTTCTTT
TRBJ2-6,-,-,TRBV20-1,CSAFGGPGANVLTF,TGCAGTGCTTTTGGGGGGCCTGGGGCCAACGTCCTGACTTTC
TRBJ2-2,TRBD1,-,TRBV12-3/TRBV12-4,CASSLVWDRVALFDTGELFF,TGTGCCAGCAGTTTAGTTTGGGACAGGGTGGCTTTGTTTGACACCGGGGAGCTGTTTTTT
TRBJ2-1,TRBD1,few,TRBV6-2/TRBV6-3,CASSYSKGTGDNEQFF,TGTGCCAGCAGTTACTCGAAGGGGACAGGTGATAATGAGCAGTTCTTC
TRBJ2-1,-,-,TRBV28,CASSPPEGSYNEQFF,TGTGCCAGCAGTCCCCCGGAGGGTTCCTACAATGAGCAGTTCTTC
TRBJ2-7,TRBD2,few,TRBV2,CGGLAETYEQYF,TGTGGGGGACTAGCGGAAACCTACGAGCAGTACTTC